The T cell receptor (beta chain) described here comes from a study of patients and donors after allogeneic stem cell transplantation. After removal of 5 bases from V and 4 bases from J, the junction contained 6 bases not matched to a gene. This CDR3 is 14 amino acids long. Germline V gene sequence: CDR1 DFQATT, CDR2 SNEGSKA (reference sequence). TCRdb used MiXCR to reprocess the RT-PCR reads, holding one entry per CDR3 protein. Among roughly 200,000 distinct CDR3 sequences listed, less than 45% were seen once. This TCR was recovered from a human donor who was either an allogeneic HSCT recipient or a stem cell or donor lymphocyte infusion donor (not recorded which). It is not recorded whose cells these are; they may come from a transplant donor. The V and J genes are TRBV20-1 and TRBJ2-7, with TRBD2 identical over 12 bases. What was sequenced was blood, either unsorted or a sorted T cell fraction (not recorded which). The CDR3 DNA reads TGCAGTGCTGTATACGGGACTAGCGGGTACGAGCAGTACTTC. This gives the protein CSAVYGTSGYEQYF.